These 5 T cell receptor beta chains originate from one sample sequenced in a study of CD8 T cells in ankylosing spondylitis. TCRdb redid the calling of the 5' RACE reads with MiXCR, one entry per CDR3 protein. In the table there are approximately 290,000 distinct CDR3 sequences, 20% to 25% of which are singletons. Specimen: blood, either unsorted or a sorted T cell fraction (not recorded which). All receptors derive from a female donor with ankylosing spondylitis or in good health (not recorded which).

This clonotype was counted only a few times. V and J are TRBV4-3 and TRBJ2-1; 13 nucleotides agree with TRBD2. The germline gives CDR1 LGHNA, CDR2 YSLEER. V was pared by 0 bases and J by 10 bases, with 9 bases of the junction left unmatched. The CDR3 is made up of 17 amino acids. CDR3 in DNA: TGCGCCAGCAGCCAAGACGGACTAGCGGGAGCCTTGGGAGAGCAGTTCTTC. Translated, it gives CASSQDGLAGALGEQFF.

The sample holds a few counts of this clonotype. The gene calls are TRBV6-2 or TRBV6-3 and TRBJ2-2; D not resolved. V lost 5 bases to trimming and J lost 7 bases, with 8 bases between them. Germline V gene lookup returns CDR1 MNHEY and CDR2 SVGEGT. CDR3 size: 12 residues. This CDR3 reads CASSQLSGELFF. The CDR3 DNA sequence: TGTGCCAGCAGTCAGTTGAGCGGGGAGCTGTTTTTT.

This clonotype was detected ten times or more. CDR3 residues: CAISSWDRHGYTF. DNA for the CDR3: TGTGCCATCAGCAGCTGGGACAGACATGGCTACACCTTC. The rearrangement links TRBV10-3 to TRBJ1-2, with 7 bases fitting TRBD1. The CDR3 spans 13 residues. V trimming: 6 bases; J trimming: 6 bases; junction bases outside the gene matches: 7. Germline CDR1 reads ENHRY; CDR2 reads SYGVKD.

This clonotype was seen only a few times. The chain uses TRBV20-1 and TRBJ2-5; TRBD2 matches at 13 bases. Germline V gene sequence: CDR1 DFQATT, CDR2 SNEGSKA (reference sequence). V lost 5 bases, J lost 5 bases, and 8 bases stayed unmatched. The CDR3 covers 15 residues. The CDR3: CSAPRGLAGNETQYF. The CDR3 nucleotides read TGCAGTGCTCCCCGGGGACTAGCGGGAAATGAGACCCAGTACTTC.

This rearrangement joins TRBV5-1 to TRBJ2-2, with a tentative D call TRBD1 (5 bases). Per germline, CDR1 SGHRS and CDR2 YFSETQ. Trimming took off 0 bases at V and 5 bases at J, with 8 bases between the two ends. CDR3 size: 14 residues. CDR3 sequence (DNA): TGCGCCAGCAGCTTGGGACAGCCTACCGGGGAGCTGTTTTTT. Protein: CASSLGQPTGELFF.